This T cell receptor beta chain is drawn from a study of cytomegalovirus exposure and HLA in healthy donors (dated by TCRdb to 2017 to 2019). For the study in its entirety: An earlier analysis of under 600 of the donors reported roughly 270 Gb of sequence data and around 120 million unique TCR beta sequences from 150 million to 200 million T cells. An early release covering roughly 600 HLA-typed donors comprised roughly 300 gigabases of sequencing data and around 80 million unique TCR sequences. Of the roughly 400 genotyped donors, approximately 83% fell in the genetic ancestry cluster associated with self-reported Caucasian donors. The study aimed to test whether signatures of past pathogen exposure could be identified by cataloging public T cell receptors. The study used immunosequencing to profile the T cell repertoires of some 600 subjects and linked those repertoires to cytomegalovirus serostatus. A separate validation cohort of 100 to 150 different subjects was used in addition to the roughly 640-subject first cohort. The study combined high-throughput TCR immunosequencing, statistical association of individual TCRs with disease status, and machine learning to predict cytomegalovirus infection status. A later analysis re-analyzed previously published TCR beta repertoires from 600 to 850 donors and added high-resolution HLA genotyping to study TCR occurrence patterns. In the later analysis, no new phenotypic data were used to find candidate immune exposures; instead, reliance was placed on TCR beta sequences and their occurrence across donors. An earlier analysis of several hundred of the donors used high-throughput TCR beta sequencing to judge whether each TCR beta V gene segment behaved as functional or pseudogenic. Donor age, sex, ethnicity and CMV serostatus were compiled together with the repertoire data. Genome-wide SNP genotypes for about three fifths of the roughly 700 donors were used in a later genetic analysis, which treated that subset as a discovery cohort. Every discovery cohort repertoire had been produced on one sequencing platform. HLA typing covered class I and class II loci at four-digit resolution. The number of donors typed differed by locus, with 629-630 for A, B, C, DRB1 and DQB1, more than 500 for DQA1, some 570 for DPA1, and 472 for DPB1. A handful of DR-DQ haplotypes were handled as single units for association and clustering because linkage in the cohort was strong. Among roughly 370 genotyped donors of the cohort, an average of approximately 250,000 unique TCR beta nucleotide sequences were sequenced per donor, roughly a sixth of them non-productive.

Overall study outcomes, separate from this receptor: A later analysis associated about 18,000 TCR beta sequences with specific HLA alleles at a false discovery rate of 0.05. The sequencing pipeline was judged likely to have produced a cluster of highly shared sequence variants as a technical artifact. The only immune exposure information available for the cohort was CMV serostatus. The study gave a list of under 200 TCR beta chains associated with cytomegalovirus. Linkage disequilibrium might explain the correlated functional status among segregating V segments, but an unknown experimental factor could not be ruled out. Presence/absence analyses assumed roughly uniform sequencing depth across donors, an assumption that may not hold. A further reported finding was that TCR beta sequences accurately predicted the HLA-A and HLA-B alleles for most subjects in the first cohort. In this cohort, only TCR beta chains were sequenced, and detectable features were limited by the absence of alpha or paired-chain data. A later analysis found that HLA-associated TCR beta chains were more clonally expanded and had lower generation probabilities than equally common non-associated chains. An association between a missense DCLRE1C variant and V-gene and J-gene trimming of TCR beta chains was found in a later genetic analysis and replicated in an independent cohort. A later analysis found that TCR association rates varied across HLA loci, with DRB1 alleles showing the most associated TCRs and HLA-C alleles the fewest. It was suggested by the authors that the approach could potentially be generalized to other disease states and immunological phenotypes. Because the 87-base-pair reads could not distinguish some IMGT-functional V segments, including TRBV6-2 and TRBV6-3, those segments were excluded. When HLA alleles, especially DR and DQ, strongly co-occurred, TCR associations were difficult to assign to individual alleles. According to a later genetic analysis, donors in an Asian-associated ancestry cluster had fewer N-insertions in productive TCRs than the approximately 700-donor mean. While some public TCRs were present in many individuals, most TCR sequences turned up only very rarely across donors. The earlier analysis of nearly 600 of the donors excluded 15 to 20 rarely observed V segments, including chromosome 9 orphons, because counts were too low. Because HLA typing was missing for some donors at each locus, association tests included only the typed subset. In a later analysis, several top co-occurrence clusters were reported to appear linked to parvovirus B19, influenza, CMV and Epstein-Barr virus. The classifier was reported to diagnose cytomegalovirus status with high specificity and sensitivity in both the original and validation cohorts. An earlier analysis of around 540 of the donors showed that most TCR beta V segments appeared in productive rearrangements either about 87% or about 30% of the time, which broadly matched IMGT annotations. In vitro tests confirmed that a few of the cytomegalovirus-associated TCR beta chains recognize cytomegalovirus antigens. Most CMV-associated TCR beta chains appeared to be HLA-restricted in a later analysis, and the HLA associations seemed to be driven largely by CMV exposure.

Between the V and J ends, shortened by 0 bases and 2 bases respectively, the junction contains 13 bases. CDR1 and CDR2 were assigned from the germline V gene as LGHNT and FRNRAP. Inclusive of the bounding cysteine and phenylalanine, the CDR3 is 16 residues long. Only the CDR3 portion is preserved as DNA: 48 bases, with reading frame beginning at the first base. The library was produced with the immunoSEQ multiplex PCR assay. For the multiplex PCR, a mixture combining 60 forward primers for TCR Vbeta segments and 13 reverse primers for TCR Jbeta segments was used. The CDR3 region of rearranged TCR beta genes was amplified from genomic DNA by a multiplex PCR assay. The Illumina HiSeq System was used to sequence the amplified TCR beta libraries as 87-base-pair reads. Per the source publication's procedure: Across the roughly 640 repertoires, a later analysis counted some 80 million unique TCR beta chains, roughly 11 million of which were shared by at least two donors. Raw reads were error-corrected and collapsed into unique sequences by a nearest-neighbor algorithm in which closely related sequences were merged to remove PCR and sequencing errors. CDR3 sequences were aligned to IMGT reference sequences to assign V, D and J gene segments. For a sequence to be retained, a match of at least six nucleotides was required to both a V gene segment and a J gene segment. Rearrangements were classified as productive when the CDR3 lacked stop codons and remained in frame with V and J, and all other rearrangements were classified as non-productive. Following IMGT convention, CDR3 was defined as the stretch from the second conserved V-encoded cysteine up to the conserved J-encoded phenylalanine. In an earlier analysis of more than 550 of the donors, sequences lacking an unambiguous match to a single V gene segment were excluded. In an earlier analysis of 500 to 750 of the donors, V segments were called functional above 56.7% productive rearrangements and were called segregating when the between-donor standard deviation exceeded 5%. A statistical classification framework was developed to diagnose cytomegalovirus status using the catalog of TCR beta chain sequences. A later analysis assigned V and J genes by comparing TCR nucleotide sequences with IMGT/GENE-DB human TR gene sequences. In a later analysis, CDR3 sequences and most-parsimonious VDJ recombination scenarios were assigned using the TCRdist pipeline. In a later analysis, each TCR beta chain was defined by its CDR3 amino acid sequence together with its V-gene family, and reads without a unique V-gene family were excluded. A later analysis removed 550 to 700 highly shared, low-generation-probability nucleotide sequences to deal with suspected cross-contamination and a sequencing artifact. In a later analysis, a clonal expansion index was calculated for each public chain from normalized within-repertoire ranks of inferred template counts. Generation probabilities in a later analysis came from a VDJ recombination model fitted to out-of-frame rearrangements, and those results were checked against IGoR. A later analysis scored TCR-TCR, TCR-HLA and TCR-CMV co-occurrence with hypergeometric tests, applying a repertoire-size bias correction to TCR pairs. False discovery rates were estimated in a later analysis by permuting HLA or CMV assignments 20 times. A later analysis grouped co-occurring TCRs with DBSCAN, adding TCRdist sequence similarity when clustering within HLA-allele-positive subsets. Repertoires with fewer than 30,000 or more than 120,000 public chains, plus five repertoires with anomalous nucleotide sharing, were excluded from co-occurrence clustering. TCRdb's version of the immuneACCESS table is confined to in-frame rearrangements and falls short of the full clone set. An unresolved V gene accounts for under half of the shortfall where checked; the remainder is of unknown origin. V, J and clone size derive from that table, while D and trimming were established from the DNA sequence. This sample lists approximately 110,000 clones; about 16% were detected once. The ten largest clones take up under 2.5% of the sample.

The cohort consisted of 650 to 700 healthy bone marrow donors. Cohort members were all nominally healthy when sampled, although unrecorded immune exposures were likely present. The donor tested CMV seronegative, placing the donor among the 350 to 400 seronegative members of the cohort. A peripheral blood sample was provided by each donor, and peripheral blood mononuclear cells were used for TCR beta sequencing. Genomic DNA extraction from the blood cell samples was performed with the Qiagen DNeasy Blood Extraction Kit. This clone has more than one count but fewer than ten. The clone's antigen remains unknown. Base qualities are not recorded, but no much larger clone differs from it by a single base.

The chain is made from TRBV12-5 and TRBJ1-1; the D gene cannot be named for sure. Input material: PBMCs. This TCR derives from a woman in her late teens or twenties in good health and CMV-seronegative. DNA sequence: TGTGCTAGTGGTTTGGTACTGAAGGGAGGAAACACTGAAGCTTTCTTT. The encoded protein is CASGLVLKGGNTEAFF.